These 24 T cell receptor beta chains share one sample of origin, sequenced in a study of T cell repertoires in cytomegalovirus infection. TCRdb reprocessed the reads via MiXCR and lists one record per CDR3 protein. Seen here are approximately 700,000 distinct CDR3 sequences, roughly 36% observed once, and the top ten hold about 2.8%. Sequencing was carried out using PBMCs. The receptor source for this set is a human donor in good health (CMV status not recorded). Some clones in this sample may be carry-over from other donors' samples.

The genes are TRBV7-3 and TRBJ2-3; 11 positions agree with TRBD2. The length of the CDR3 is 17 residues. Trimming cost V 1 base and J 4 bases; bases outside gene matches: 7. Looked up from germline, CDR1 is SGHTA and CDR2 is FQGTGA. DNA of the CDR3: TGTGCCAGCAGCTTAAGAGGAACTAGCGGGGGTGCAGATACGCAGTATTTT. Translated, it gives CASSLRGTSGGADTQYF.

This clonotype showed up many times. The chain joins TRBV7-6 to TRBJ2-5; 10 bases are a match to TRBD1. The V and J ends lost 0 bases and 7 bases, in that order; junction bases with no gene match: 8. Germline V lookup: CDR1 SGHVS, CDR2 FNYEAQ. CDR3 length: 16 amino acids. CDR3 amino acids: CASSLAGDRGRGTQYF. The CDR3 region has the DNA TGTGCCAGCAGCTTAGCGGGAGACAGGGGGCGAGGGACCCAGTACTTC.

This clonotype was detected only once. This may stem from a read error, because a much larger clone lies one nucleotide away. V gene TRBV7-2 combines with J gene TRBJ2-7; D is perhaps TRBD2 (5 bases). The CDR3 extends over 11 amino acids. In germline, CDR1 is SGHTA, CDR2 FQGNSA. CDR3 sequence: CASSLRVEKYF. The CDR3 coding sequence is TGTGCCAGCAGCTTGAGGGTCGAGAAGTACTTC.

This clonotype was observed a handful of times. The genes are TRBV5-1 and TRBJ1-2; 8 nucleotides match TRBD1. Trimming removed 2 bases from V and 4 bases from J; junction bases left unmatched: 10. CDR3 length equals 16 residues. CDR1 and CDR2 from the germline V gene are SGHRS and YFSETQ. The CDR3 DNA follows: TGCGCCAGCAGCTTACGCACCACCGGGACAGGCTATGGCTACACCTTC. Translating gives CASSLRTTGTGYGYTF.

This clonotype has more than one count but fewer than ten. In DNA form, the CDR3 reads TGTGCCAGCAGCCCTACCGGGACACTCGAGCAGTACTTC. Translation gives CASSPTGTLEQYF. The chain carries TRBV6-5 and TRBJ2-7, with D possibly TRBD1 on 6 matching bases. This CDR3 is 13 amino acids long. Trimming cost V 6 bases and J 6 bases, with 15 bases left between them. Germline loops: CDR1 MNHEY, CDR2 SVGAGI.

This chain joins TRBV28 and TRBJ1-5; D is undetermined. This CDR3 is 14 amino acids long. Deletions cut 5 bases from V and 0 bases from J, with 8 bases between. Per germline, CDR1 MDHEN and CDR2 SYDVKM. CDR3 loop: CASSAHYSNQPQHF. CDR3 bases: TGTGCCAGCAGTGCCCATTATAGCAATCAGCCCCAGCATTTT.

This sequence joins TRBV6-1 and TRBJ1-2, with a tentative D call TRBD1 (5 bases). The CDR3 totals 14 residues. From germline, CDR1 is MNHNS and CDR2 SASEGT. Trimming left V 1 base short and J 2 bases short, with 8 bases between. CDR3 bases: TGTGCCAGCAGTGAAGAGCGACAGAACTATGGCTACACCTTC. Translated, it gives CASSEERQNYGYTF.

The rearrangement links TRBV7-9 to TRBJ1-1; a possible D gene is TRBD1 (5 bases). Germline V lookup: CDR1 SEHNR, CDR2 FQNEAQ (reference sequence). The CDR3 contains 14 residues. V gave up 1 base and J gave up 4 bases, with 10 bases separating them. The CDR3 nucleotides read TGTGCCAGCAGCTTAGAGGGGTGGGGCACTGAAGCTTTCTTT. Its translation is CASSLEGWGTEAFF.

This clonotype has more than one count but fewer than ten. The rearrangement uses TRBV15 and TRBJ2-5, with TRBD1 matching 10 bases. CDR3 length: 18 residues. Trimming at V came to 0 bases and at J to 5 bases, leaving 12 bases not matched to a gene. The germline V gene encodes CDR1 LNHNV and CDR2 YYDKDF (reference sequence). The CDR3 DNA is TGTGCCACCAGCAGAGAGGGGGGCGGGACAGGGGACTTTGAGACCCAGTACTTC. It yields the protein CATSREGGGTGDFETQYF.

This clonotype has a handful of counts. The V call is TRBV4-1, the J call TRBJ1-5, with a weak D call TRBD1 (5 bases). Germline V lookup: CDR1 MGHRA, CDR2 YSYEKL. This CDR3 has 16 residues. Deletions cut 3 bases from V and 2 bases from J, with 14 bases between. CDR3 DNA sequence: TGCGCCAGCAGCCAGGACTCGGGGCTGGGCAATCAGCCCCAGCATTTT. It specifies CASSQDSGLGNQPQHF.

The V and J genes are TRBV6-5 and TRBJ2-7; TRBD1 matches at 8 bases. Losses at the gene ends were 0 bases for V and 2 bases for J; bases not matched to a gene: 12. This CDR3 is built from 18 residues. Germline CDR1 is MNHEY and CDR2 is SVGAGI. The CDR3 loop is CASSYSSRAGGLPYEQYF. DNA of the CDR3: TGTGCCAGCAGTTACTCATCCCGGGCAGGGGGCCTTCCCTACGAGCAGTACTTC.

This clonotype has just a few counts. The chain links TRBV29-1 to TRBJ1-2; D might be TRBD1 (6 bases). Trimming shortened V by 7 bases and J by 6 bases, and 15 bases separated the two germline ends. Germline lookup yields CDR1 SQVTM and CDR2 ANQGSEA. The CDR3 is 12 amino acids. CDR3 sequence: CSAITGSNGYTF. The DNA of the CDR3 is TGCAGCGCCATTACAGGGTCGAATGGCTACACCTTC.

This clonotype turned up a few times. The CDR3 nucleotides read TGTGCCAGCAGCGTAGAAGGATGGGAGACCCAGTACTTC. Encoded protein: CASSVEGWETQYF. The gene calls are TRBV9 and TRBJ2-5; no clear D gene. Germline V lookup: CDR1 SGDLS, CDR2 YYNGEE. This CDR3 spans 13 amino acids. The V and J ends lost 0 bases and 5 bases respectively, with 8 bases between them.

This clonotype was recorded a few times. V is TRBV28 and J is TRBJ1-5; 12 bases line up with TRBD1. The CDR3 loop spans 16 amino acids. The V gene end was trimmed by 3 bases and the J gene end by 2 bases; junction bases not matched to a gene: 2. Germline V gene data show CDR1 as MDHEN and CDR2 as SYDVKM. The CDR3 loop is CASSLGQGAGNQPQHF. CDR3 coding DNA: TGTGCCAGCAGTTTGGGACAGGGGGCCGGCAATCAGCCCCAGCATTTT.

J is TRBJ2-3 and V is TRBV20-1; perhaps TRBD2 as D (5 bases). The V gene's germline CDR1 is DFQATT and CDR2 SNEGSKA (reference sequence). The CDR3 spans 15 residues. Trimming removed 6 bases from V and 4 bases from J, with 20 bases in between. CDR3 DNA: TGCAGTGCACCCTCCGCGGGCGCCCAGGCAGATACGCAGTATTTT. This sequence encodes CSAPSAGAQADTQYF.

This clonotype was detected only a few times. The genes are TRBV14 and TRBJ2-2; D uncertain. The CDR3 has 13 amino acids. Trimming pared 4 bases from V and 8 bases from J, leaving 11 bases between. Per germline, CDR1 SGHDN and CDR2 FVKESK. As DNA, the CDR3 is TGTGCCAGCAGCCGAGACGGACGAGGGGAGCTGTTTTTT. As protein: CASSRDGRGELFF.

This rearrangement joins TRBV20-1 to TRBJ1-1, with D uncertain. The CDR3 is 16 residues long. The V end lost 0 bases, the J end lost 4 bases, and 18 bases lay between the germline ends. Germline-derived CDR1 and CDR2 are DFQATT and SNEGSKA (reference sequence). The CDR3 DNA is TGCAGTGCTAGAGATTTGATTAAACCCAGGAGCACTGAAGCTTTCTTT. Translating gives CSARDLIKPRSTEAFF.

This chain links TRBV29-1 with TRBJ1-5; 8 nucleotides agree with TRBD1. Germline assignment: CDR1 SQVTM and CDR2 ANQGSEA. This CDR3 is 13 amino acids long. Trimming at V came to 4 bases and at J to 4 bases, leaving 3 bases not matched to a gene. The CDR3 region is CSVGQGLNQPQHF. In nucleotides, the CDR3 is TGCAGCGTTGGACAGGGGTTGAATCAGCCCCAGCATTTT.

The gene calls are TRBV7-8 and TRBJ2-7; 9 bases are shared with TRBD2. CDR3 size: 16 residues. The germline CDR1 and CDR2 sequences are SGHVS and FQNEAQ. The V and J ends lost 5 bases and 2 bases, in that order; junction bases with no gene match: 10. CDR3 sequence reads: CASSRDLAGYTYEQYF. The CDR3 region has the DNA TGTGCCAGCAGCCGTGACCTAGCGGGGTATACCTACGAGCAGTACTTC.

Worth noting for this clonotype: Given a much more abundant clone one base away, this may be a read error. V gene TRBV11-2 combines with J gene TRBJ2-7; weak D call: TRBD2 (6 bases). Germline V gene lookup returns CDR1 SGHAT and CDR2 FQNNGV. This CDR3 comprises 16 residues. This CDR3 is CASPPGTCTSSYEKYF. The CDR3 DNA follows: TGTGCCAGCCCCCCCGGTACCTGCACTAGCTCCTACGAGAAGTACTTC. Using reference TRBV11-2 and TRBJ2-7 for the parts outside the CDR3, the full variable domain is EAGVAQSPRYKIIEKRQSVAFWCNPISGHATLYWYQQILGQGPKLLIQFQNNGVVDDSQLPKDRFSAERLKGVDSTLKIQPAKLEDSAVYLCASPPGTCTSSYEKYFGPGTRLTVT.

This clonotype was seen more than once but under ten times. The chain links TRBV30 to TRBJ1-1; D is uncertain. The V gene's germline CDR1 is GTSNPN and CDR2 SVGIG (reference sequence). The V and J ends lost 4 bases and 2 bases respectively, with 8 bases between them. CDR3 size: 12 residues. CDR3 loop: CAWTAGNTEAFF. The CDR3 coding sequence is TGTGCCTGGACGGCGGGCAACACTGAAGCTTTCTTT. The entire variable domain, with the rest obtained from reference TRBV30 and TRBJ1-1, is as follows: SQTIHQWPATLVQPVGSPLSLECTVEGTSNPNLYWYRQAAGRGLQLLFYSVGIGQISSEVPQNLSASRPQDRQFILSSKKLLLSDSGFYLCAWTAGNTEAFFGQGTRLTVV.

A word on this clonotype: An end of the junction does not agree with germline; a read error may underlie this. The J gene is TRBJ2-3, the V gene TRBV19, with D hard to call. The CDR3 has 18 amino acids. Germline V lookup: CDR1 LNHDA, CDR2 SQIVND (reference sequence). CDR3 sequence: CASSIAAGPYSYTDTQDF. For the CDR3, the DNA is TGTGCCAGTAGTATAGCCGCCGGGCCCTATTCCTACACAGATACGCAGGATTTT.

In its sample, this clonotype was seen a few times. The chain employs TRBV28 and TRBJ1-3, with D tentatively TRBD1 (5 bases). Per the germline V gene, CDR1 is MDHEN and CDR2 is SYDVKM. V was pared by 7 bases and J by 0 bases, with 19 bases between. The CDR3 has 17 amino acids. The CDR3 DNA reads as TGTGCCAGCACTCCTCCGAGCGGAGGGGACTCTGGAAACACCATATATTTT. Protein sequence: CASTPPSGGDSGNTIYF.

This clonotype was seen a few times. The V call is TRBV28, the J call TRBJ1-1; 12 bases map to TRBD1. The CDR3 spans 18 residues. Germline CDR1 reads MDHEN; CDR2 reads SYDVKM. J gave up 1 base and V 3 bases, and 9 bases lay outside the gene matches. CDR3 amino acids: CASSFSSSGQGANTEAFF. The CDR3 DNA reads TGTGCCAGCAGTTTTTCGTCCTCGGGACAGGGGGCGAACACTGAAGCTTTCTTT.